Listed here are 23 T cell receptor beta chains from one sample, sequenced in a study of cytomegalovirus exposure and HLA in healthy donors. The PCR made use of 60 Vbeta and 13 Jbeta primers. The assay was immunoSEQ multiplex PCR, and TCRdb's table has in-frame clones only and misses some. Found here are some 110,000 clones, over 75% of them singletons; the top ten hold approximately 5%. Sequencing was done on a sample of PBMCs. All receptors derive from a man aged 55 to 69 in good health and CMV-seropositive.

This chain links TRBV10-2 with TRBJ1-4, with D hard to call. This CDR3 comprises 13 residues. The ends were cut back, 4 bases at V and 2 bases at J, with 5 bases in the middle. Per germline, CDR1 WSHSY and CDR2 SAAADI. The CDR3 sequence is CASSVFTNEKLFF. CDR3 DNA: TGCGCCAGCAGTGTCTTTACTAATGAAAAACTGTTTTTT.

This clone is judged large. This chain links TRBV7-2 with TRBJ2-1; 7 bases line up with TRBD2. This CDR3 has 14 amino acids. Germline V gives CDR1 SGHTA, CDR2 FQGNSA. The ends lost 5 bases at V and 6 bases at J; junction bases unmatched: 7. CDR3 nucleotides: TGTGCCAGCAGCCGACTAGCAGAGGTCAATGAGCAGTTCTTC. Residues: CASSRLAEVNEQFF.

In regard to this clone: Other DNA sequences in the same sample also yield this CDR3. The genes are TRBV5-1 and TRBJ1-4; TRBD1 agrees at 8 bases. Germline V gives CDR1 SGHRS, CDR2 YFSETQ. This CDR3 is 14 amino acids long. The V and J ends lost 1 base and 8 bases, in that order; junction bases with no gene match: 4. CDR3 amino acids: CASSLTGGDEKLFF. CDR3 DNA: TGCGCCAGCAGCTTGACAGGGGGGGACGAAAAACTGTTTTTT.

This clone was counted once. The chain carries TRBV5-1 and TRBJ2-1; 11 nucleotides align to TRBD1. The CDR3 sequence is 15 residues long. Looked up from germline, CDR1 is SGHRS and CDR2 is YFSETQ. V lost 2 bases and J lost 6; bases outside the gene matches: 4. The CDR3 region has the DNA TGCGCCAGCAGCTTATACGGGACAGGGGGCAATGAGCAGTTCTTC. Translation gives CASSLYGTGGNEQFF.

This clone was found a few times. This chain connects TRBV5-4 to TRBJ2-3, with a possible D match to TRBD1 (6 bases). Germline CDR1 and CDR2: SGHNT and YYREEE (reference sequence). The CDR3 runs to 14 residues. The ends were cut back, 4 bases at V and 2 bases at J, with 11 bases in the middle. The CDR3 reads CASSQDRHTDTQYF. The CDR3 bases are TGTGCCAGCAGCCAGGACAGACACACAGATACGCAGTATTTT.

The chain has TRBV9 and TRBJ2-3; 7 bases map to TRBD2. Trimming removed 0 bases from V and 4 bases from J; junction bases left unmatched: 5. The CDR3 covers 15 residues. The germline V gene encodes CDR1 SGDLS and CDR2 YYNGEE. The CDR3: CASSVDRTRADTQYF. CDR3 DNA sequence: TGTGCCAGCAGCGTAGATAGGACTAGAGCAGATACGCAGTATTTT. Supplemented by reference TRBV9 and TRBJ2-3, the full variable domain reads DSGVTQTPKHLITATGQRVTLRCSPRSGDLSVYWYQQSLDQGLQFLIQYYNGEERAKGNILERFSAQQFPDLHSELNLSSLELGDSALYFCASSVDRTRADTQYFGPGTRLTVL.

The chain carries TRBV5-5 and TRBJ2-3; TRBD1 aligns across 8 bases. There are 13 residues in the CDR3. Unmatched junction bases numbered 5, after V lost 3 bases and J lost 8 bases. Germline CDR1 and CDR2: SGHKS and YYEKEE (reference sequence). CDR3: CASSSDRGGTQYF. The CDR3 nucleotides are TGTGCCAGCAGCTCCGACAGGGGAGGTACGCAGTATTTT.

A note on this clone: The junction departs from germline at one end; a sequencing error may be responsible. The sample holds other DNA sequences that translate to the same CDR3. J is TRBJ2-1 and V is TRBV10-3; 8 bases fit TRBD1. This CDR3 has 15 residues. Germline CDR1 reads ENHRY; CDR2 reads SYGVKD. CDR3 nucleotides: TGTGCCATCAGGGGGACAGGCTCGCCCTACAATGAACAGTTCTTC. Its protein product is CAIRGTGSPYNEQFF.

The chain uses TRBV7-2 and TRBJ2-6; the match to TRBD1 covers 8 bases. From germline, CDR1 is SGHTA and CDR2 FQGNSA. Trimming took 5 bases from V and 0 from J; bases not matched to a gene: 9. This CDR3 has 18 residues. For the CDR3, the DNA is TGTGCCAGCAGCAACCCGGGACAGGCGAACTCTGGGGCCAACGTCCTGACTTTC. Translated: CASSNPGQANSGANVLTF.

The table lists this clone with a few counts. The chain is built from TRBV2 and TRBJ1-1, with D perhaps matching TRBD1 (5 bases). The CDR3 is made up of 12 amino acids. Deletions cut 5 bases from V and 5 bases from J, with 9 bases between. Germline values: CDR1 SNHLY, CDR2 FYNNEI. CDR3 DNA: TGTGCCAGCAGTCTCAGGGTTACTGAAGCTTTCTTT. Amino acid sequence: CASSLRVTEAFF.

The gene calls are TRBV2 and TRBJ1-6; 8 bases are a match to TRBD1. Germline lookup yields CDR1 SNHLY and CDR2 FYNNEI. V shed 1 base and J 7 bases; nucleotides not matched to a gene: 3. The CDR3 loop spans 15 amino acids. The CDR3 loop reads CASSEVRGRNSPLHF. The CDR3 bases are TGTGCCAGCAGTGAAGTCAGGGGGCGAAATTCACCCCTCCACTTT.

This clone occurred a few times. This chain links TRBV5-1 with TRBJ2-7; a weak D match, TRBD2 (5 bases). CDR1 and CDR2 (germline): SGHRS, YFSETQ. The CDR3 sequence is 14 residues long. Trimming stripped 1 base from V and 3 bases from J, with 11 bases between. CDR3 loop: CASSLSLADYEQYF. The CDR3 region has the DNA TGCGCCAGCAGCTTGTCTCTAGCTGACTACGAGCAGTACTTC.

This sequence joins TRBV7-9 and TRBJ2-1; 12 bases align to TRBD2. The ends lost 6 bases at V and 4 bases at J; junction bases unmatched: 7. The CDR3 totals 16 residues. The germline V gene has CDR1 SEHNR and CDR2 FQNEAQ (reference sequence). As DNA, the CDR3 is TGTGCCAGCAGTGGTGCTAGCGGGGGGGTTTACAATGAGCAGTTCTTC. This translates into CASSGASGGVYNEQFF.

V usage is TRBV7-2 and J usage is TRBJ2-6; tentative D call: TRBD1 (5 bases). This CDR3 comprises 16 residues. Trimming cost V 5 bases and J 0 bases, with 11 bases left between them. The germline gives CDR1 SGHTA, CDR2 FQGNSA. In DNA form, the CDR3 reads TGTGCCAGCAGCCCCCGAAGGGGCTCTGGGGCCAACGTCCTGACTTTC. The encoded protein is CASSPRRGSGANVLTF.

The chain couples TRBV5-1 to TRBJ2-5; 11 bases are a match to TRBD2. Germline V gives CDR1 SGHRS, CDR2 YFSETQ. CDR3 size: 16 residues. With V trimmed by 1 base and J by 5 bases, 7 bases remained unmatched. For the CDR3, the DNA is TGCGCCAGCAGCTTGAATAGCGGGGGGGCGGAGGAGACCCAGTACTTC. As protein: CASSLNSGGAEETQYF.

This clone was seen only a few times. The chain joins TRBV27 to TRBJ1-1; TRBD1 matches 7 bases. This CDR3 has 14 residues. J gave up 4 bases and V 6 bases, and 8 bases lay outside the gene matches. Germline lookup yields CDR1 MNHEY and CDR2 SMNVEV (reference sequence). CDR3 amino acids: CASRRDRDGTEAFF. DNA for the CDR3: TGTGCCAGCAGACGTGACAGGGACGGCACTGAAGCTTTCTTT.

This clone was seen a handful of times. This chain connects TRBV4-1 to TRBJ1-1; D is undetermined. Germline CDR1 and CDR2: MGHRA and YSYEKL. V shed 5 bases and J shed 11 bases, with 12 bases lying between them. The CDR3 runs to 11 residues. This CDR3 is CASSSRAGAFF. CDR3 nucleotide sequence: TGCGCCAGCAGCTCGCGGGCTGGGGCTTTCTTT.

In the case of this clone: The conserved phenylalanine or tryptophan is not found at the CDR3 terminus, so this likely reflects a read error. It is unclear where the CDR3 begins or ends on the DNA, so no DNA is shown, and the CDR3 is as TCRdb lists it. V gene TRBV10-3 combines with J gene TRBJ1-2; no check of the table's D call, TRBD1, against the DNA was made. The germline CDR1 and CDR2 sequences are ENHRY and SYGVKD. The CDR3 length equals 13 residues, ends included. CDR3 in amino acids: CAISETNSFRTQV.

The V gene is TRBV5-1, the J gene TRBJ2-1, with 8 bases that match TRBD2. Germline V gives CDR1 SGHRS, CDR2 YFSETQ. The CDR3 consists of 17 residues. V trimming: 2 bases; J trimming: 3 bases; junction bases outside the gene matches: 10. CDR3 DNA sequence: TGCGCCAGCAGCTTCGGGGTACTTAGCGGGGACTACAATGAGCAGTTCTTC. Amino acid sequence: CASSFGVLSGDYNEQFF.

The chain couples TRBV19 to TRBJ2-3, with TRBD2 matching over 7 bases. CDR3 length: 16 residues. The V segment lost 5 bases and the J segment 4 bases; nucleotides outside the gene matches: 12. Germline lookup yields CDR1 LNHDA and CDR2 SQIVND (reference sequence). Written as DNA, the CDR3 is TGTGCCAGTAGTCTTCGCGGAGCGGGGTTGTCAGATACGCAGTATTTT. Its translation: CASSLRGAGLSDTQYF.

This chain connects TRBV19 to TRBJ1-5, with D maybe TRBD1 (6 bases). V lost 6 bases and J lost 8, with 20 bases in between. The CDR3 has 15 residues. The V gene's germline CDR1 is LNHDA and CDR2 SQIVND (reference sequence). This chain's CDR3 is CASSRVDSKVEPQHF. The CDR3, as DNA: TGTGCCAGTAGCCGGGTGGACAGCAAAGTAGAGCCCCAGCATTTT.

The genes are TRBV7-9 and TRBJ2-1, with a possible D match to TRBD2 (5 bases). This CDR3 is 13 amino acids long. V lost 3 bases to trimming and J lost 8 bases, with 11 bases between them. CDR1 is SEHNR, CDR2 FQNEAQ, per germline (reference sequence). CDR3 sequence: CASSLDSPDEQFF. The CDR3 DNA reads TGTGCCAGCAGCTTGGACTCCCCGGATGAGCAGTTCTTC.

The CDR3 protein is CASSLGLVSGGLGETQYF. CDR3 DNA: TGTGCCAGCAGCTTAGGGCTGGTTTCAGGGGGCTTGGGGGAGACCCAGTACTTC. The chain combines TRBV7-2 with TRBJ2-5; 8 bases are shared with TRBD1. Unmatched junction bases numbered 15, after V lost 1 base and J lost 5 bases. CDR1 SGHTA and CDR2 FQGNSA come from the germline V gene. This CDR3 comprises 18 residues.